This entry describes one T cell receptor (beta chain). Its antigen is currently not known. No base quality information exists; no much larger clone differs at one position. V is reduced by 0 bases and J by 5 bases, leaving a spacing of 18 bases between them. CDR1 SGDLS and CDR2 YYNGEE are derived from the germline V gene. The CDR3 holds 16 amino acids from the cysteine to the phenylalanine. Only the CDR3 portion is preserved as DNA: 48 bases, with reading frame beginning at the first base. The data stem from a study of cytomegalovirus exposure and HLA in healthy donors (dated by TCRdb to 2015 to 2018). For the study in its entirety: An earlier analysis of some 550 of the donors reported 250 to 350 Gb of sequence data and roughly 110 million unique TCR beta sequences from some 180 million T cells. Using immunosequencing, the study profiled T cell repertoires from 550 to 750 subjects and related those repertoires to cytomegalovirus serostatus. A separate validation cohort of more than 100 different subjects was used in addition to the roughly 670-subject first cohort. Alongside the repertoire data, information on donor age, sex, ethnicity and CMV serostatus was compiled. A later analysis re-analyzed previously published TCR beta repertoires from several hundred donors and added high-resolution HLA genotyping to study TCR occurrence patterns. An earlier analysis of approximately 630 of the donors applied high-throughput TCR beta sequencing to assess whether each TCR beta V gene segment acted as functional or pseudogenic. Of the approximately 370 genotyped donors, roughly 76% were placed in the genetic ancestry cluster associated with self-reported Caucasian donors. Because of strong linkage in the cohort, roughly five DR-DQ haplotypes were treated as single units for association and clustering. Among almost 400 genotyped donors of the cohort, an average of about 240,000 unique TCR beta nucleotide sequences were sequenced per donor, roughly a sixth of them non-productive. A later genetic analysis took genome-wide SNP genotypes for 398 of the 666 donors and used that subset as a discovery cohort. The later analysis used no new phenotypic data to find candidate immune exposures, relying instead on TCR beta sequences and their occurrence across donors. To predict cytomegalovirus infection status, the study combined high-throughput TCR immunosequencing, statistical association of individual TCRs with disease status, and machine learning. Class I and class II HLA loci were covered by the typing at four-digit resolution. The study aimed to test whether signatures of past pathogen exposure could be identified by cataloging public T cell receptors. Roughly 300 gigabases of sequencing data and approximately 80 million unique TCR sequences were included in an early release covering over 600 HLA-typed donors. The number of donors typed differed by locus, with about 629-630 for A, B, C, DRB1 and DQB1, 522 for DQA1, 600 to 610 for DPA1, and some 440 for DPB1. All discovery cohort repertoires had been generated using a single sequencing platform.

General study outcomes and caveats: Cytomegalovirus status was reported to be diagnosed by the classifier with high specificity and sensitivity in both the original and validation cohorts. Linkage disequilibrium might explain the correlated functional status among segregating V segments, but an unknown experimental factor could not be excluded. A later analysis found that HLA-associated TCR beta chains were more clonally expanded and had lower generation probabilities than equally common non-associated chains. A later analysis found that most CMV-associated TCR beta chains appeared HLA-restricted, with HLA associations seemingly driven largely by CMV exposure. The study gave a list of 150 to 200 TCR beta chains associated with cytomegalovirus. A further reported finding was that TCR beta sequences accurately predicted the HLA-A and HLA-B alleles for most subjects in the first cohort. Roughly uniform sequencing depth across donors was assumed in presence/absence analyses, although this assumption may not hold. Several of the top co-occurrence clusters appeared to be linked to parvovirus B19, influenza, CMV and Epstein-Barr virus, according to a later analysis. A later genetic analysis associated a missense DCLRE1C variant with V-gene and J-gene trimming of TCR beta chains, and an independent cohort replicated the association. In a later analysis, more than 15,000 TCR beta sequences were associated with specific HLA alleles at a false discovery rate of 0.05. Because counts were too low, roughly 16 rarely observed V segments, including chromosome 9 orphons, were excluded from the earlier analysis of some 590 of the donors. In an earlier analysis of more than 450 of the donors, most TCR beta V segments were observed in productive rearrangements about 87% or about 30% of the time, broadly matching IMGT annotations. When HLA alleles, especially DR and DQ, strongly co-occurred, attributing TCR associations to individual alleles was difficult. The cohort was sequenced for TCR beta chains only, and without alpha or paired-chain data the features that could be detected were limited. In a later analysis, the rate of TCR association differed among HLA loci, with DRB1 alleles having the most associated TCRs and HLA-C alleles having the fewest. Some IMGT-functional V segments, including TRBV6-2 and TRBV6-3, could not be told apart with the 87-base-pair reads, so those segments were excluded. For the cohort, immune exposure information was limited to CMV serostatus. The authors suggested that the approach could potentially be extended to other disease states and immunological phenotypes. Most TCR sequences were seen in very few donors, while some public TCRs were found in many individuals. In vitro tests confirmed that a few of the cytomegalovirus-associated TCR beta chains recognize cytomegalovirus antigens. Compared with the approximately 700-donor mean, donors in an Asian-associated ancestry cluster had fewer N-insertions in productive TCRs, according to a later genetic analysis. A group of highly shared sequence variants was considered likely to be a technical artifact of the sequencing pipeline. Because HLA typing was unavailable for some donors at each locus, only the typed subset was used in association tests.

The cohort was made up of 500 to 850 healthy bone marrow donors. All cohort members were sampled while nominally healthy, although unrecorded immune exposures were likely present. The donor was CMV seronegative and was included in the group of a few hundred seronegative cohort members. Every donor gave a peripheral blood sample, and the peripheral blood mononuclear cells from that sample were used for TCR beta sequencing. Genomic DNA extraction from the blood cell samples was performed with the Qiagen DNeasy Blood Extraction Kit. Libraries were built with the immunoSEQ multiplex PCR assay. The multiplex PCR relied on a mix of 60 forward primers for TCR Vbeta segments and 13 reverse primers for TCR Jbeta segments. Amplification of the CDR3 region of rearranged TCR beta genes was performed with a multiplex PCR assay on genomic DNA. On the Illumina HiSeq System, the amplified TCR beta libraries were sequenced as 87-base-pair reads. The authors' pipeline ran thus. In a later analysis, approximately 74 million unique TCR beta chains were counted across the roughly 610 repertoires, and roughly 11 million of these chains were shared by at least two donors. Raw reads were error-corrected and collapsed into unique sequences with a nearest-neighbor algorithm that merged closely related sequences to remove PCR and sequencing errors. To assign V, D and J gene segments, CDR3 sequences were aligned to IMGT reference sequences. Each retained sequence needed at least a six-nucleotide match to both a V gene segment and a J gene segment. A rearrangement counted as productive if the CDR3 had no stop codons and remained in frame with V and J, and every other rearrangement counted as non-productive. Following IMGT convention, CDR3 was defined as the stretch from the second conserved V-encoded cysteine to the conserved J-encoded phenylalanine. The earlier analysis of about 500 of the donors excluded sequences that lacked an unambiguous match to a single V gene segment. In an earlier analysis of some 590 of the donors, a V segment was called functional when productive rearrangements were above 56.7%, and segregating when the standard deviation between donors exceeded 5%. A statistical classification framework was built for diagnosing cytomegalovirus status from the catalog of TCR beta chain sequences. In a later analysis, TCR nucleotide sequences were compared against IMGT/GENE-DB human TR gene sequences so that V and J genes could be assigned. Using the TCRdist pipeline, a later analysis assigned CDR3 sequences along with most-parsimonious VDJ recombination scenarios. In a later analysis, each TCR beta chain was defined by its CDR3 amino acid sequence together with its V-gene family, and reads lacking a unique V-gene family were excluded. As a way to deal with suspected cross-contamination and a sequencing artifact, a later analysis dropped approximately 570 nucleotide sequences that were highly shared and had low generation probability. In a later analysis, a clonal expansion index for each public chain was calculated from normalized within-repertoire ranks of inferred template counts. In a later analysis, generation probabilities were computed with a VDJ recombination model fitted to out-of-frame rearrangements, and the resulting probabilities were checked against IGoR. Hypergeometric tests were used in a later analysis to score TCR-TCR, TCR-HLA and TCR-CMV co-occurrence, with a repertoire-size bias correction applied to the TCR pairs. To estimate false discovery rates, a later analysis permuted the HLA or CMV assignments 20 times. In a later analysis, co-occurring TCRs were grouped using DBSCAN, with TCRdist sequence similarity added in when clustering inside HLA-allele-positive subsets. Repertoires with fewer than 30,000 or more than 120,000 public chains were left out of co-occurrence clustering, as were five repertoires with anomalous nucleotide sharing. TCRdb retrieved this table from immuneACCESS and kept in-frame rearrangements only. Not all clones are present; in checked studies, unresolved V genes account for under half, and no reason is known for the remainder. For V, J and clone size, that table is used; D and trimming come from the DNA. The sample table records about 140,000 clones; nearly 90% of these occur just once. Clones ranked in the top ten supply roughly 0.5% of the sample.

Specimen: PBMCs. The clonotype was recovered from a woman aged 40 to 55 in good health and CMV-seronegative. The chain joins TRBV9 to TRBJ2-7; 7 matching bases give a weak D call of TRBD2. The bases read TGTGCCAGCAGCGTAGAGGGGCGCGGGGGCCTGGACGAGCAGTACTTC. It specifies CASSVEGRGGLDEQYF.